These 21 T cell receptor beta chains originate from one sample sequenced in a study of a mutant IDH1 vaccine in newly diagnosed glioma. Time point: week 47, end of study. Vaccination comprised doses that each held 300 ug of mutant IDH1 20-mer peptide, plus topical imiquimod. Their cognate antigens are unknown. TCRdb's table, derived via immunoSEQ multiplex PCR, lists solely in-frame clones and lacks some. The sample holds some 50,000 clones; around 60% are singletons and the top ten take 4.5% to 5.5%. The sequencing used peripheral blood mononuclear cells (PBMCs), collected from a glioma patient whose treatment included an IDH1 peptide vaccine. The origin of the receptors is a man aged 35 to 55 with glioma. Some clones in this sample may be carry-over from other donors' samples.

The chain is built from TRBV28 and TRBJ1-5; TRBD1 is a possible D gene (6 bases). CDR1 MDHEN and CDR2 SYDVKM come from the germline V gene. V was clipped by 6 bases and J by 4 bases, with 16 bases between them. The CDR3 has 15 residues. The CDR3 bases are TGTGCCAGCAGCCCCCTGGGGGCCGTAAATCAGCCCCAGCATTTT. Protein sequence: CASSPLGAVNQPQHF.

The chain joins TRBV5-1 to TRBJ2-5; 11 nucleotides align to TRBD1. Germline loops: CDR1 SGHRS, CDR2 YFSETQ. This CDR3 region has 15 residues. V was clipped by 4 bases and J by 5 bases; unmatched bases: 7. For the CDR3, the DNA is TGCGCCAGCAGCCTAAGGACAGGGGGCAGGGAGACCCAGTACTTC. Translated: CASSLRTGGRETQYF.

The genes are TRBV5-1 and TRBJ2-5; TRBD2 agrees at 11 bases. The trim removed 4 bases at V and 2 bases at J, leaving 7 bases unmatched. This CDR3 is 16 amino acids long. CDR1 is SGHRS, CDR2 YFSETQ, per germline. For the CDR3, the DNA is TGCGCCAGCAGCAGAATAGCGGGGGGGCCTCAAGAGACCCAGTACTTC. It yields the protein CASSRIAGGPQETQYF.

The sample holds one count of this clone. Other DNA sequences in this specimen translate into the identical CDR3. V is TRBV6-5 and J is TRBJ1-5, with a tentative D call TRBD1 (6 bases). The CDR3 loop spans 15 amino acids. In germline, CDR1 is MNHEY, CDR2 SVGAGI. The V end was cut by 0 bases, the J end by 5 bases, with 11 bases between. CDR3 sequence reads: CASSYSRQGHQPQHF. DNA of the CDR3: TGTGCCAGCAGTTACTCGCGGCAGGGGCATCAGCCCCAGCATTTT.

The CDR3 region has the DNA TGTGCCAGCAGTCCAACTAATAATTCACCCCTCCACTTT. This gives the protein CASSPTNNSPLHF. The V call is TRBV27, the J call TRBJ1-6; D gene ambiguous. CDR3 length: 13 residues. The germline CDR1 and CDR2 sequences are MNHEY and SMNVEV (reference sequence). The V end lost 5 bases, the J end lost 5 bases, and 7 bases lay between the germline ends.

The V and J genes are TRBV5-1 and TRBJ2-1; D possibly corresponds to TRBD2 (7 bases). CDR3 length equals 15 residues. Trimming took 6 bases from V and 8 from J, leaving 21 bases between them. Germline CDR1 and CDR2: SGHRS and YFSETQ. Written as DNA, the CDR3 is TGCGCCAGCACCCTTGGGGGAGGGGGATTCGATGAGCAGTTCTTC. It codes for CASTLGGGGFDEQFF.

This clone was seen a handful of times. The rearrangement joins TRBV29-1 to TRBJ2-1; D possibly corresponds to TRBD1 (5 bases). This CDR3 comprises 14 residues. Germline assignment: CDR1 SQVTM and CDR2 ANQGSEA. Trimming pared 5 bases from V and 0 bases from J, leaving 11 bases between. The CDR3 reads CSVKGPSSYNEQFF. The CDR3 coding sequence is TGCAGCGTTAAGGGGCCCAGCTCCTACAATGAGCAGTTCTTC.

This chain uses TRBV5-8 with TRBJ1-5, with a possible D match to TRBD1 (6 bases). V was trimmed by 4 bases and J by 5 bases, leaving 19 bases between them. This CDR3 is built from 16 residues. Germline CDR1 SGHTS, CDR2 YDEGEE. The CDR3 nucleotides read TGTGCCAGCAGCCAGGGACACCGGGTCGATTATCAGCCCCAGCATTTT. Residues: CASSQGHRVDYQPQHF.

This clone has only one observation. This sequence joins TRBV28 and TRBJ2-7; the match to TRBD1 covers 8 bases. CDR1 and CDR2 (germline): MDHEN, SYDVKM. The ends lost 2 bases at V and 5 bases at J; junction bases unmatched: 5. This CDR3 region has 14 residues. The CDR3 nucleotides are TGTGCCAGCAGTTTACTCCAGGGGGCCAACGAGCAGTACTTC. Its protein is CASSLLQGANEQYF.

The chain links TRBV7-2 to TRBJ2-7, with D perhaps matching TRBD1 (5 bases). V lost 1 base to trimming and J lost 1 base, with 8 bases between them. Germline V lookup: CDR1 SGHTA, CDR2 FQGNSA. The CDR3 covers 14 residues. Written as DNA, the CDR3 is TGTGCCAGCAGCTTAGGGCGACAGTCCTACGAGCAGTACTTC. The encoded protein is CASSLGRQSYEQYF.

The V gene is TRBV19, the J gene TRBJ1-2, with no clear D. Germline V gene sequence: CDR1 LNHDA, CDR2 SQIVND (reference sequence). The CDR3 consists of 14 residues. V was cut by 1 base and J by 8 bases, with 14 bases left in between. The CDR3: CASSIVGRPTGYTF. The CDR3 region has the DNA TGTGCCAGTAGTATAGTGGGCAGGCCTACCGGCTACACCTTC.

V is TRBV6-6 and J is TRBJ1-5, with D possibly TRBD1 on 5 matching bases. V lost 2 bases, J lost 0 bases, and 11 bases lay in between. The CDR3 length is 16 residues. The germline CDR1 and CDR2 sequences are MNHNY and SVGAGI (reference sequence). CDR3 sequence reads: CASSYVQGLSNQPQHF. In DNA form, the CDR3 reads TGTGCCAGCAGTTACGTTCAGGGCCTTAGCAATCAGCCCCAGCATTTT.

The chain combines TRBV5-4 with TRBJ1-1; D is possibly TRBD1 (6 bases). The V end was cut by 3 bases, the J end by 1 base, with 16 bases between. CDR3 length: 16 residues. Germline V gives CDR1 SGHNT, CDR2 YYREEE (reference sequence). This CDR3 is CASSSPPTGSNTEAFF. CDR3 in DNA: TGTGCCAGCAGCTCCCCCCCTACAGGGTCGAACACTGAAGCTTTCTTT.

The CDR3 DNA is TGTGCCAGCAGCAACCGGGACAGGTTAGACCACGAGCAGTACTTC. Translation gives CASSNRDRLDHEQYF. V and J are TRBV5-4 and TRBJ2-7, with 8 bases that match TRBD1. Trimming took 4 bases from V and 5 from J; bases not matched to a gene: 11. The V gene's germline CDR1 is SGHNT and CDR2 YYREEE (reference sequence). The CDR3 contains 15 residues.

The table lists this clone with a few counts. This chain links TRBV19 with TRBJ1-6, with TRBD1 matching over 8 bases. The CDR3 covers 13 residues. From germline, CDR1 is LNHDA and CDR2 SQIVND (reference sequence). The ends lost 7 bases at V and 7 bases at J; junction bases unmatched: 3. The CDR3 sequence: CASTDRGNSPLHF. In DNA, the CDR3 is TGTGCCAGTACCGACAGGGGCAATTCACCCCTCCACTTT.

V and J are TRBV2 and TRBJ1-2; perhaps TRBD1 as D (5 bases). This CDR3 is built from 13 residues. Germline V gene sequence: CDR1 SNHLY, CDR2 FYNNEI. The germline V and J ends were trimmed by 4 bases and 2 bases, with 8 bases remaining between them. This chain's CDR3 is CASSGRQNYGYTF. The DNA for the CDR3 is TGTGCCAGCAGTGGTCGACAGAACTATGGCTACACCTTC.

V gene TRBV6-1 combines with J gene TRBJ1-2; D is undetermined. In germline, CDR1 is MNHNS, CDR2 SASEGT. V was trimmed by 7 bases and J by 1 base, leaving 13 bases between them. The CDR3 runs 14 residues. The CDR3 loop reads CASMGIPFNYGYTF. The CDR3 nucleotides are TGTGCCAGCATGGGCATACCCTTTAACTATGGCTACACCTTC.

The rearrangement uses TRBV5-4 and TRBJ1-6, with D possibly TRBD1 on 5 matching bases. The germline gives CDR1 SGHNT, CDR2 YYREEE (reference sequence). The CDR3 runs 15 residues. Trimming took 5 bases from V and 7 from J, leaving 16 bases between them. As DNA, the CDR3 is TGTGCCAGCAGGAGAGCGGGGGTGGAGAATTCACCCCTCCACTTT. Its translation: CASRRAGVENSPLHF.

This clone was counted only a few times. This chain connects TRBV19 to TRBJ1-1; TRBD1 might be the D (6 bases). The CDR3 totals 13 residues. In germline, CDR1 is LNHDA, CDR2 SQIVND (reference sequence). V was clipped by 6 bases and J by 1 base, with 9 bases between them. The CDR3 loop is CASSSQGNTEAFF. CDR3 DNA sequence: TGTGCCAGTAGCTCACAGGGGAACACTGAAGCTTTCTTT.

This sequence joins TRBV4-2 and TRBJ2-3; 9 nucleotides align to TRBD2. CDR1 is LGHNA and CDR2 is YNFKEQ in the germline V gene. V lost 1 base to trimming and J lost 2 bases; unmatched junction nucleotides: 4. The CDR3 runs to 16 residues. The CDR3 DNA is TGTGCCAGCAGCCAAGTAAGCGGGGGGAACACAGATACGCAGTATTTT. Its translation is CASSQVSGGNTDTQYF.

This chain joins TRBV10-2 and TRBJ1-4; TRBD1 might be the D (5 bases). Germline V CDR1 and CDR2: WSHSY, SAAADI. This CDR3 has 14 residues. With 2 bases removed from V and 8 bases from J, the gap between germline ends came to 12 bases. The CDR3 here is CASSEEGELEKLFF. For the CDR3, the DNA is TGCGCCAGCAGTGAGGAAGGGGAATTGGAAAAACTGTTTTTT.